These 6 T cell receptor beta chains came from one sample sequenced in a study of T cells in Graves' hyperthyroidism and ophthalmopathy. TCR beta CDR3 regions were amplified from RNA. The HTBI primer set served for first-round RT-PCR of the TCR CDR3. TCRdb re-called the multiplex PCR reads with MiXCR, one entry per CDR3 protein. The sample consists of around 340,000 distinct CDR3 sequences, around 17% of them appearing once. Sequenced sample: blood. The receptors derive from a man aged 25 to 40 with Graves' hyperthyroidism.

This clonotype occurred many times. The genes are TRBV27 and TRBJ2-7; D remains unclear. V shed 5 bases and J shed 0 bases, with 14 bases lying between them. This CDR3 is built from 15 residues. Per germline, CDR1 MNHEY and CDR2 SMNVEV (reference sequence). The CDR3 region is CASSHRVSVSYEQYF. The CDR3 region has the DNA TGTGCCAGCAGTCACCGGGTCTCGGTCTCCTACGAGCAGTACTTC.

The sample holds a few counts of this clonotype. The chain is built from TRBV5-1 and TRBJ2-5; D may correspond to TRBD1 or TRBD2 (5 bases each). The CDR3 runs to 17 residues. Deletions cut 2 bases from V and 4 bases from J, with 21 bases between. Germline V gene data show CDR1 as SGHRS and CDR2 as YFSETQ. The CDR3 sequence is CASSFGLGDPNLETQYF. The CDR3 DNA sequence: TGCGCCAGCAGCTTCGGCCTTGGGGACCCCAACTTAGAGACCCAGTACTTC.

The chain links TRBV20-1 to TRBJ2-3; TRBD1 or TRBD2 may be the D gene (6 bases each). CDR3 size: 14 residues. The V end was cut by 4 bases, the J end by 4 bases, with 15 bases between. CDR1 is DFQATT and CDR2 is SNEGSKA in the germline V gene (reference sequence). The CDR3 coding sequence is TGCAGTGCTAACCCGGGGGCGGGTGCAGATACGCAGTATTTT. Translating it yields CSANPGAGADTQYF.

This clonotype was observed many times. V gene TRBV7-2 combines with J gene TRBJ2-1; D is unresolved. CDR3 length: 13 amino acids. Germline V lookup: CDR1 SGHTA, CDR2 FQGNSA. V was cut by 3 bases and J by 3 bases, with 6 bases left in between. The CDR3 region is CASSFNLYNEQFF. CDR3 DNA: TGTGCCAGCAGCTTTAATCTCTACAATGAGCAGTTCTTC.

The chain uses TRBV12-3 or TRBV12-4 and TRBJ2-7, with TRBD1 matching over 7 bases. The CDR3 is made up of 16 amino acids. J was trimmed by 0 bases and V by 2 bases; bases with no gene match: 7. CDR3 coding DNA: TGTGCCAGCAGTTTATCTGAGGGACAGAGCTCCTACGAGCAGTACTTC. It is translated as CASSLSEGQSSYEQYF.

This clonotype was detected a few times. The CDR3 spells CSAKSRDNTGELFF. The CDR3 coding sequence is TGCAGCGCCAAATCGAGGGATAACACCGGGGAGCTGTTTTTT. V usage is TRBV29-1 and J usage is TRBJ2-2; D possibly corresponds to TRBD2 (5 bases). The CDR3 runs to 14 residues. V lost 7 bases, J lost 2 bases, and 14 bases lay in between. Looked up from germline, CDR1 is SQVTM and CDR2 is ANQGSEA.